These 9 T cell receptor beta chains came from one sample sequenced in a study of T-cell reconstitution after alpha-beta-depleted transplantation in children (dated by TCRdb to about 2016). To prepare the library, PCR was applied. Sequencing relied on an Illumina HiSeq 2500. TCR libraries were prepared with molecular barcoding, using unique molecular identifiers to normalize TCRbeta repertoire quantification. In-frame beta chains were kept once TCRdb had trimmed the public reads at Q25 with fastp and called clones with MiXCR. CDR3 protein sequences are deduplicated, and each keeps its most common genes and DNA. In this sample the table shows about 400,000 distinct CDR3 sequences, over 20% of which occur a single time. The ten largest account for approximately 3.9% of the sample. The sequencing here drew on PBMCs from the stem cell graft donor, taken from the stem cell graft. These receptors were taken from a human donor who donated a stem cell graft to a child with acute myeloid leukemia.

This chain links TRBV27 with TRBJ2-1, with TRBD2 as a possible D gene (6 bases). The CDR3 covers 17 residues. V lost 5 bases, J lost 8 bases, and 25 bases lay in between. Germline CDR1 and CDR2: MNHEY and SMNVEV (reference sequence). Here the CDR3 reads CASSPQVREPSGDEQFF. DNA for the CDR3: TGTGCCAGCAGTCCCCAAGTTCGGGAGCCCTCCGGGGATGAGCAGTTCTTC.

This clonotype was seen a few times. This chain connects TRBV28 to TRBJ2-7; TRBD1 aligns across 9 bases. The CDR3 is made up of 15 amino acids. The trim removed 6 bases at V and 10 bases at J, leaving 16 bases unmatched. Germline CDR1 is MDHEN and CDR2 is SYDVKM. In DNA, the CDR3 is TGTGCCAGCAGACCCTCTCCGGGACAGGGAGAGGATCAGTACTTC. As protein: CASRPSPGQGEDQYF.

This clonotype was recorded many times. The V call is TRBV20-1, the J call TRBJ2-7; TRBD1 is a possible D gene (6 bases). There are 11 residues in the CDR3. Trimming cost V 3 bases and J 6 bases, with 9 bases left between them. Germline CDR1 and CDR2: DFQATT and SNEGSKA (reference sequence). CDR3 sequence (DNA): TGCAGTGCTAGGCAGGGGCTCGAGCAGTACTTC. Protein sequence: CSARQGLEQYF.

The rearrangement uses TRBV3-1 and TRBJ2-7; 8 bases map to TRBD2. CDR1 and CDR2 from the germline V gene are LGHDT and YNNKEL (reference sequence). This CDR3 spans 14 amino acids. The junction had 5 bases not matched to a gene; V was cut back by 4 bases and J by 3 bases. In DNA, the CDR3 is TGTGCCAGCAGCCTCCGGGGGGGCTTCTACGAGCAGTACTTC. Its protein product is CASSLRGGFYEQYF.

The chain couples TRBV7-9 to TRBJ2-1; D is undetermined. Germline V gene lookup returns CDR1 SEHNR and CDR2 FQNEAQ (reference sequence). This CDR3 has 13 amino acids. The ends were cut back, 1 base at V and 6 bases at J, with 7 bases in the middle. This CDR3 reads CASSLGVVNEQFF. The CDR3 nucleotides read TGTGCCAGCAGCTTAGGGGTAGTCAATGAGCAGTTCTTC.

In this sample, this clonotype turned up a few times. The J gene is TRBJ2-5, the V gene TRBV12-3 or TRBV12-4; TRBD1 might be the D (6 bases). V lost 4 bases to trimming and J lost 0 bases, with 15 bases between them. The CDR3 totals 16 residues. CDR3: CASSSQGTPNQETQYF. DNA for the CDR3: TGTGCCAGCAGTTCCCAGGGGACCCCAAACCAAGAGACCCAGTACTTC.

The CDR3 region has the DNA TGTGCCAGCAGTTTTCCGGGACGCCGTAGGGGGGATGAGCAGTTCTTC. Protein product: CASSFPGRRRGDEQFF. The chain has TRBV12-3 or TRBV12-4 and TRBJ2-1, with D tentatively TRBD1 or TRBD2 (6 bases each). CDR3 size: 16 residues. The V and J ends lost 3 bases and 8 bases respectively, with 20 bases between them.

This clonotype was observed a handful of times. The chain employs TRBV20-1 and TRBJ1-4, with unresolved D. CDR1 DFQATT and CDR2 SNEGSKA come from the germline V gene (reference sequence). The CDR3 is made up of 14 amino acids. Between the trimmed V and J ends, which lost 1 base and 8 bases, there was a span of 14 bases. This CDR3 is CSARALRWEEKLFF. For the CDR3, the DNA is TGCAGTGCTAGAGCGCTTAGATGGGAGGAAAAACTGTTTTTT.

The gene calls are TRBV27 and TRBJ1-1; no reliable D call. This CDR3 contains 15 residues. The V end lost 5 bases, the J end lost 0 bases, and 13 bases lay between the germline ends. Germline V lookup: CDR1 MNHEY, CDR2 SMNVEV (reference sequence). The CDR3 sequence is CASSPYGSMNTEAFF. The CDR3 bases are TGTGCCAGCAGTCCCTACGGGAGCATGAACACTGAAGCTTTCTTT.